This section outlines one T cell receptor (delta chain) sequence together with its context. No cognate antigen has been identified for it. Translating this DNA gives a protein that differs at residue 12 from the TCRdb one, which belongs to a much larger clone; a read error is likely, and the protein shown is this translation. Other DNA sequences in this sample translate to the same CDR3. Receptor libraries were prepared by RT-PCR. The sequencing machine was an Illumina MiSeq. TCRdb processed the public reads again with the CATT caller, after which rows with matching DNA were combined. Across this sample there are thousands of delta-chain clones, with less than 2% seen only once. Clones ranked in the top ten supply approximately 37% of the sample. The sample belongs to a study of gamma-delta T cells after stem cell transplantation (dated by TCRdb to the mid-2010s). For CDR1 and CDR2, the germline V gene lists GEAIGNYY and EKD. The CDR3 spans 19 residues, from the cysteine through the phenylalanine. Only the CDR3 DNA stays, 57 bases, in frame from base 1.

Material for sequencing was gamma-delta T cells. The chain is encoded by TRDV2 joined to TRDJ3, and 7 junctional nucleotides match TRDD3. This receptor was obtained from a human donor. It is not recorded whose cells these are; they may come from a transplant donor. The CDR3 loop reads CACDTAGGLSSRDTRQMFF. The DNA reads TGTGCCTGTGACACCGCTGGGGGCCTAAGCTCCAGGGACACCCGACAGATGTTTTTC.